Listed below are T cell receptor beta chains from one sample, sequenced in a study of T cell changes during pregnancy in multiple sclerosis. The data were produced by immunoSEQ multiplex PCR, yet TCRdb's version contains in-frame clones alone and is incomplete. The sample shows some 94,000 clones, approximately 90% of them seen only once. Material: peripheral blood, obtained in the first trimester of pregnancy. Receptors originate from a female donor in good health, enrolled as a control in a pregnancy study. Both conserved end residues are part of each CDR3. The order of the fields is CDR3 protein, V gene.

CDR3aa: CASSAREQYF; v_gene: TRBV6-1
CDR3aa: CASSLAGTGVVETQYF; v_gene: TRBV7-6
CDR3aa: CASSPDSDYGYTF; v_gene: TRBV4-1
CDR3aa: CASLGHDNYGYTF; v_gene: TRBV5-6
CDR3aa: CSVATGNTEAFF; v_gene: TRBV29-1
CDR3aa: CASSSMNTEAFF; v_gene: TRBV11-2
CDR3aa: CAWTHGGNEQYF; v_gene: TRBV30
CDR3aa: CATSPGRRANEKLFF; v_gene: TRBV15
CDR3aa: CASSSTRGTTPLCEQYF; v_gene: TRBV7-9
CDR3aa: CASSLESTGRYEQYF; v_gene: TRBV11-2
CDR3aa: CASSASGGEYNEQFF; v_gene: TRBV19
CDR3aa: CASTPMVGTITEAFF; v_gene: TRBV27
CDR3aa: CASSIGQTNTGELFF; v_gene: TRBV5-4
CDR3aa: CASSIPASRNHGYTF; v_gene: TRBV19
CDR3aa: CASSLAGDYGYTF; v_gene: TRBV7-8
CDR3aa: CASSPTFPTAGDGYTF; v_gene: TRBV27
CDR3aa: CASSARNRGNYGYTF; v_gene: TRBV6-1
CDR3aa: CASSLVGPNQPQHF; v_gene: TRBV7-9
CDR3aa: CASSQANRGRNTEAFF; v_gene: TRBV4-1
CDR3aa: CAWSRQAYEQYF; v_gene: TRBV30
CDR3aa: CASSSTGGVYQPQHF; v_gene: TRBV28
CDR3aa: CASSQDYRASGGHSNIQYF; v_gene: TRBV4-2
CDR3aa: CASSRVLQENTEAFF; v_gene: TRBV18
CDR3aa: CASSLGPGQGDNEQFF; v_gene: TRBV7-6
CDR3aa: CASMRAPNTEAFF; v_gene: TRBV2
CDR3aa: CASSQDRTGYQPQHF; v_gene: TRBV4-2
CDR3aa: CASSQESSTSGGHRETQYF; v_gene: TRBV4-3
CDR3aa: CASSNRDRGWLVYGYTF; v_gene: TRBV27
CDR3aa: CASSFASQGTTEAFF; v_gene: TRBV7-2
CDR3aa: CASSLETGGTEAFF; v_gene: TRBV5-4
CDR3aa: CASSPPSGGQLDEQFF; v_gene: TRBV18
CDR3aa: CASSLSGTGFYEQYF; v_gene: TRBV4-1
CDR3aa: CASSAAKTNTGELFF; v_gene: TRBV5-1
CDR3aa: CASSLEGRSTDTQYF; v_gene: TRBV7-6
CDR3aa: CASSQVQGAPPPYGYTF; v_gene: TRBV14
CDR3aa: CASSASMNRLNTEAFF; v_gene: TRBV28
CDR3aa: CASSQDLQTEAFF; v_gene: TRBV14
CDR3aa: CASSQEWGTGRLRGYTF; v_gene: TRBV4-3
CDR3aa: CASREITGVGYTF; v_gene: TRBV5-1
CDR3aa: CASSLGRGSNTGELFF; v_gene: TRBV5-1
CDR3aa: CASSLDGGEKLFF; v_gene: TRBV7-2
CDR3aa: CASSPRPGLAKGSSYNEQFF; v_gene: TRBV14
CDR3aa: CASSSQGWNTEAFF; v_gene: TRBV5-1
CDR3aa: CASSQLLAGNYEQYF; v_gene: TRBV4-3
CDR3aa: CASSLSAVDTQYF; v_gene: TRBV27
CDR3aa: CASSVPTGGPDTQYF; v_gene: TRBV9
CDR3aa: CASSSLTEAFF; v_gene: TRBV7-9
CDR3aa: CASSPVRGRNGELFF; v_gene: TRBV5-6
CDR3aa: CATSRDRTGASGANVLTF; v_gene: TRBV15
CDR3aa: CASSSYRGQRNTEAFF; v_gene: TRBV5-8
CDR3aa: CASSVELSGGSEYYEQYF; v_gene: TRBV2
CDR3aa: CASSSQDRVGQPQHF; v_gene: TRBV18
CDR3aa: CATRPHRDNEQFF; v_gene: TRBV5-1
CDR3aa: CASSESGLAGGYNEQFF; v_gene: TRBV2